This entry features one T cell receptor (beta chain) sequence. The data derive from a study of CD8+CD57+ T cells in acquired aplastic anemia. Both TCR beta VDJ combination and CDR3 sequence profiling were carried out. Genomic DNA was the template for this profiling. TCRdb used MiXCR to reprocess the reads, holding one entry per CDR3 protein. This table holds 250,000 to 350,000 distinct CDR3 sequences, 50% to 65% found once. CDR1 is SGHVS and CDR2 is FNYEAQ in the germline V gene. This CDR3 is built from 15 residues. The J segment lost 0 bases and the V segment lost 3 bases, leaving 5 bases of the junction unmatched. Those patients picked for sequencing had displayed CD8+CD57+ cell expansion on flow cytometry. Severe acquired aplastic anemia was diagnosed in all patients.

V and J are TRBV7-6 and TRBJ2-7, with 7 bases fitting TRBD1. The sequence was collected from a human donor with aplastic anemia. The specimen was sorted CD4+, CD8+, or CD8+CD57+ T cells (not recorded which) from PBMCs. CDR3 sequence: CASSFGTDFSYEQYF. The CDR3 coding sequence is TGTGCCAGCAGCTTTGGGACAGATTTCTCCTACGAGCAGTACTTC. Complete variable domain (other parts from reference TRBV7-6 and TRBJ2-7): GAGVSQSPRYKVTKRGQDVALRCDPISGHVSLYWYRQALGQGPEFLTYFNYEAQQDKSGLPNDRFSAERPEGSISTLTIQRTEQRDSAMYRCASSFGTDFSYEQYFGPGTRLTVT.